Only a few counts were recorded for the clone carrying this T cell receptor beta chain. Germline V lookup: CDR1 SEHNR, CDR2 FQNEAQ (reference sequence). The CDR3 sequence is 15 residues long. V was pared by 4 bases and J by 4 bases, with 4 bases of the junction left unmatched. The primer mix had 60 Vbeta and 13 Jbeta primers. Sequencing was performed with immunoSEQ multiplex PCR; in TCRdb, only in-frame clones are kept and a portion is missing. The sample has about 43,000 clones, less than 75% seen once. The data stem from a study of cytomegalovirus exposure and HLA in healthy donors. This rearrangement joins TRBV7-9 to TRBJ2-1; 10 nucleotides align to TRBD2. Sequencing was done on a sample of PBMCs. The clonotype comes from a man aged 60 to 69 in good health and CMV-seropositive. The CDR3 sequence: CASSSEREGYNEQFF. CDR3 sequence (DNA): TGTGCCAGCAGCTCTGAGCGGGAGGGATACAATGAGCAGTTCTTC.